The T cell receptor (beta chain) under discussion was sequenced for a study of shared clonotypes between healthy human individuals. The CDR3 length is 15 residues. Per the germline V gene, CDR1 is SGHVS and CDR2 is FNYEAQ. V dropped 5 bases and J dropped 0 bases, with 13 bases sitting between them. Study conclusions and caveats: Sample collection involved blood only; tissue repertoires are likely different. Roughly 5.3% of naive CD4 clonotypes were common to a handful of donors.

Details on this clone: Antigen specificity is unknown.

Naive CD8 cells were CD45RO-negative, positively selected for CCR7, excluding terminally differentiated effector memory CD45RA+ cells. Healthy HIV-negative adults without recent acute infections or vaccinations served as donors. Among the donors, all were Caucasian adults who lived in Nashville, Tennessee. Clones were read by immunoSEQ multiplex PCR, and TCRdb kept only the in-frame ones, dropping some. The repertoire has roughly 2,000,000 clones, roughly 94% of them found once; the top ten carry around 1.2%. The sample consisted of naive CD8+ T cells sorted from blood. The clonotype was recovered from a man between 18 and 29 years old in good health. The V gene is TRBV7-6, the J gene TRBJ2-5; D is possibly TRBD1 or TRBD2 (5 bases each). CDR3 DNA sequence: TGTGCCAGCAGCGACGGGACGTTAGACCAAGAGACCCAGTACTTC. Its translation is CASSDGTLDQETQYF.